Listed here are 11 T cell receptor beta chains from one sample, sequenced in a study of naive and memory T cell subsets. Both TRBC1 and TRBC2 were covered by a beta constant-region primer of two equimolar oligonucleotides. TCRdb re-called the UMI-ligation and nested PCR reads through MiXCR, storing one row per CDR3 protein. The data show under 150,000 distinct CDR3 sequences, over 15% seen once. The sequencing sample was made of naive CD4+ T cells from blood. These receptors were taken from a human donor in good health.

This chain uses TRBV29-1 with TRBJ1-2; D may be TRBD1 (5 bases). This CDR3 is 14 amino acids long. Germline CDR1 reads SQVTM; CDR2 reads ANQGSEA. The V gene lost 3 bases and the J gene lost 3 bases, with 14 bases spanning the gap. CDR3 DNA sequence: TGCAGCGTTGAGGATTGGGGGAGGGACTATGGCTACACCTTC. Amino acids: CSVEDWGRDYGYTF. Drawing the rest from reference TRBV29-1 and TRBJ1-2, the complete variable domain is SAVISQKPSRDICQRGTSLTIQCQVDSQVTMMFWYRQQPGQSLTLIATANQGSEATYESGFVIDKFPISRPNLTFSTLTVSNMSPEDSSIYLCSVEDWGRDYGYTFGSGTRLTVV.

There are a few counts of this clonotype. This chain uses TRBV29-1 with TRBJ1-1; D unclear. Germline-derived CDR1 and CDR2 are SQVTM and ANQGSEA. The CDR3 has 15 amino acids. V was clipped by 4 bases and J by 8 bases, with 23 bases between them. The CDR3 DNA reads TGCAGCGTTGCGTACACTTCACGGGTTGGATCGGAAGCTTTCTTT. It codes for CSVAYTSRVGSEAFF.

This sequence joins TRBV7-2 and TRBJ1-5; D is unresolved. Germline CDR1 SGHTA, CDR2 FQGNSA. The V gene lost 1 base and the J gene lost 4 bases, with 8 bases spanning the gap. This CDR3 spans 14 amino acids. CDR3 bases: TGTGCCAGCAGCTTAGTGGCACCTAATCAGCCCCAGCATTTT. Encoded protein: CASSLVAPNQPQHF. Drawing the rest from reference TRBV7-2 and TRBJ1-5, the complete variable domain is GAGVSQSPSNKVTEKGKDVELRCDPISGHTALYWYRQSLGQGLEFLIYFQGNSAPDKSGLPSDRFSAERTGGSVSTLTIQRTQQEDSAVYLCASSLVAPNQPQHFGDGTRLSIL.

The table lists this clonotype with a few counts. The chain combines TRBV5-4 with TRBJ2-7; 11 positions agree with TRBD1. Trimming cost V 3 bases and J 7 bases; bases outside gene matches: 6. The CDR3 is 14 amino acids. The germline V gene encodes CDR1 SGHNT and CDR2 YYREEE (reference sequence). The chain's CDR3 is CASSWDRGSEEQYF. For the CDR3, the DNA is TGTGCCAGCAGCTGGGACAGGGGGTCGGAGGAGCAGTACTTC.

The V gene is TRBV4-3, the J gene TRBJ2-7; D is possibly TRBD1 (6 bases). There are 14 residues in the CDR3. The V gene lost 2 bases and the J gene lost 4 bases, with 12 bases spanning the gap. Germline values: CDR1 LGHNA, CDR2 YSLEER. CDR3 region: CASSQSGQGYEQYF. The CDR3 coding sequence is TGCGCCAGCAGCCAATCTGGTCAGGGGTACGAGCAGTACTTC.

The CDR3 spells CASTPDRGYEQYF. The CDR3 region has the DNA TGTGCCAGCACCCCGGACAGGGGTTACGAGCAGTACTTC. The rearrangement links TRBV25-1 to TRBJ2-7; 9 bases fit TRBD1. The germline CDR1 and CDR2 sequences are MGHDK and SYGVNS. The CDR3 is 13 amino acids. Germline trimming cut 7 bases from V and 4 bases from J; bases unmatched to any gene: 5.

The chain has TRBV6-5 and TRBJ2-5; 7 bases align to TRBD2. CDR1 and CDR2 from the germline V gene are MNHEY and SVGAGI. V dropped 10 bases and J dropped 2; count of bases not matched to a gene: 4. CDR3 length: 12 amino acids. DNA for the CDR3: TGTGCCACCAGCGGGATACAAGAGACCCAGTACTTC. Translated: CATSGIQETQYF.

In its sample, this clonotype was seen a few times. The chain uses TRBV29-1 and TRBJ1-1; D unclear. CDR1 is SQVTM, CDR2 ANQGSEA, per germline. Trimming removed 4 bases at V and 1 base at J, with 4 bases between. This CDR3 contains 11 residues. CDR3: CSVGPNTEAFF. The CDR3 DNA reads as TGCAGCGTTGGTCCGAACACTGAAGCTTTCTTT.

J is TRBJ1-1 and V is TRBV29-1, with 9 bases identical to TRBD1. Per the germline V gene, CDR1 is SQVTM and CDR2 is ANQGSEA. This CDR3 has 13 residues. Losses at the gene ends were 5 bases for V and 1 base for J; bases not matched to a gene: 2. CDR3 residues: CSVMGQGNTEAFF. CDR3 nucleotide sequence: TGCAGCGTTATGGGACAGGGGAACACTGAAGCTTTCTTT.

The sample holds a few counts of this clonotype. The rearrangement joins TRBV29-1 to TRBJ1-2; D may be TRBD1 (5 bases). The CDR3 sequence is 15 residues long. V was shortened by 3 bases and J by 4 bases, with 18 bases between the two germline ends. From germline, CDR1 is SQVTM and CDR2 ANQGSEA. The CDR3 spells CSVDFARGEAYGYTF. CDR3 bases: TGCAGCGTTGATTTCGCTCGGGGGGAGGCCTATGGCTACACCTTC.

The V gene is TRBV14, the J gene TRBJ2-1, with 7 bases lining up with TRBD2. The CDR3 has 15 residues. The V segment lost 1 base and the J segment 7 bases; nucleotides outside the gene matches: 7. The V gene's germline CDR1 is SGHDN and CDR2 FVKESK. The CDR3 region is CASSQVWGGVNEQFF. CDR3 bases: TGTGCCAGCAGCCAAGTCTGGGGGGGAGTGAATGAGCAGTTCTTC.